A selection of T cell receptor beta chains follows, all from one sample in a study of CD8 T cells in ankylosing spondylitis. MiXCR, applied by TCRdb to the 5' RACE reads, yields one record per CDR3 protein. In the table there are some 71,000 distinct CDR3 sequences, about 5.4% of which are singletons. Sequencing was carried out using blood, either unsorted or a sorted T cell fraction (not recorded which). Receptors originate from a male donor with ankylosing spondylitis or in good health (not recorded which). Each CDR3 is given with its conserved first and last residue. The order of the fields is V gene, clone size, D gene, J gene, CDR3 DNA, CDR3 protein. D genes are given only for firm matches. Clone size is given as once, few, many, or a class for an expanded clone.

v_gene: TRBV7-6; abundance: many; d_gene: .; j_gene: TRBJ2-1; CDR3nt: TGTGCCAGCAGCTTAGATAGCCTCTACAATGAGCAGTTCTTC; CDR3aa: CASSLDSLYNEQFF
v_gene: TRBV5-1; abundance: many; d_gene: TRBD2; j_gene: TRBJ2-7; CDR3nt: TGCGCCAGCAGCTTCCTAGCGGGGACCTCCTACGAGCAGTACTTC; CDR3aa: CASSFLAGTSYEQYF
v_gene: TRBV3-1; abundance: many; d_gene: TRBD1; j_gene: TRBJ1-5; CDR3nt: TGTGCCAGCAGCGGACAGGGGGCAAATCAGCCCCAGCATTTT; CDR3aa: CASSGQGANQPQHF
v_gene: TRBV18; abundance: many; d_gene: TRBD1; j_gene: TRBJ2-7; CDR3nt: TGTGCCAGCTCACCACGGACAGGGATAACCGAGCAGTACTTC; CDR3aa: CASSPRTGITEQYF
v_gene: TRBV7-2; abundance: many; d_gene: .; j_gene: TRBJ2-7; CDR3nt: TGTGCCAGCAGCCCGAAAAACAGGGCCCCCTCCTACGAGCAGTACTTC; CDR3aa: CASSPKNRAPSYEQYF
v_gene: TRBV25-1; abundance: many; d_gene: TRBD1; j_gene: TRBJ2-5; CDR3nt: TGTGCCAGCAGTGAACCCGGGACAGGGGGCTGGAAGACCCAGTACTTC; CDR3aa: CASSEPGTGGWKTQYF
v_gene: TRBV6-6; abundance: many; d_gene: .; j_gene: TRBJ2-5; CDR3nt: TGTGCCAGCAGTTACTCCAGACAAGAGACCCAGTACTTC; CDR3aa: CASSYSRQETQYF
v_gene: TRBV18; abundance: many; d_gene: TRBD1; j_gene: TRBJ1-1; CDR3nt: TGTGCCAGCTCACCAGAGACAGGGGGCATCACTGAAGCTTTCTTT; CDR3aa: CASSPETGGITEAFF
v_gene: TRBV4-1; abundance: many; d_gene: .; j_gene: TRBJ1-2; CDR3nt: TGCGCCAGCAGCACGGACCCCCTTAACTATGGCTACACCTTC; CDR3aa: CASSTDPLNYGYTF
v_gene: TRBV28; abundance: many; d_gene: .; j_gene: TRBJ2-1; CDR3nt: TGTGCCAGCAGTTTTCAGGGGGGCCGAGTCAGTGAGCAGTTCTTC; CDR3aa: CASSFQGGRVSEQFF
v_gene: TRBV5-8; abundance: many; d_gene: TRBD1; j_gene: TRBJ1-5; CDR3nt: TGTGCCAGCAGCCAGGGGGTACAGGGGCCCCAGCCCCAGCATTTT; CDR3aa: CASSQGVQGPQPQHF
v_gene: TRBV20-1; abundance: many; d_gene: .; j_gene: TRBJ2-3; CDR3nt: TGCAGTGCTAGCGGGGAGGGCACAGATACGCAGTATTTT; CDR3aa: CSASGEGTDTQYF
v_gene: TRBV6-2/TRBV6-3; abundance: many; d_gene: .; j_gene: TRBJ2-1; CDR3nt: TGTGCCAGCAGCCTCCCTAGCGCGGGTTACAATGAGCAGTTCTTC; CDR3aa: CASSLPSAGYNEQFF
v_gene: TRBV6-1; abundance: many; d_gene: .; j_gene: TRBJ2-7; CDR3nt: TGTGCCAGCAATTTCAACTACGAGCAGTACTTC; CDR3aa: CASNFNYEQYF
v_gene: TRBV18; abundance: many; d_gene: TRBD1; j_gene: TRBJ2-5; CDR3nt: TGTGCCAGCTCACAGGGACAGGCTGGGGAAAAAGAGACCCAGTACTTC; CDR3aa: CASSQGQAGEKETQYF
v_gene: TRBV20-1; abundance: many; d_gene: TRBD1; j_gene: TRBJ1-1; CDR3nt: TGCAGTGCCCCGGCAATTGCCGGGACAGGGAACACTGAAGCTTTCTTT; CDR3aa: CSAPAIAGTGNTEAFF
v_gene: TRBV5-1; abundance: many; d_gene: TRBD1; j_gene: TRBJ2-5; CDR3nt: TGCGCCAGCAGGCCCCCCTACAGGGGCGCCCAAGAGACCCAGTACTTC; CDR3aa: CASRPPYRGAQETQYF
v_gene: TRBV12-3/TRBV12-4; abundance: many; d_gene: TRBD1; j_gene: TRBJ1-3; CDR3nt: TGTGCCAGCAGTCAACAGGGGACTGGAAACACCATATATTTT; CDR3aa: CASSQQGTGNTIYF
v_gene: TRBV5-6; abundance: many; d_gene: .; j_gene: TRBJ1-3; CDR3nt: TGTGCCAGCAGCCTCCGGCTGGCAGCGTTTTCCACTGGAAACACCATATATTTT; CDR3aa: CASSLRLAAFSTGNTIYF
v_gene: TRBV28; abundance: many; d_gene: .; j_gene: TRBJ2-7; CDR3nt: TGTGCCACCCTGGGAAGGGGGGCCAACTTCTACGAGCAGTACTTC; CDR3aa: CATLGRGANFYEQYF
v_gene: TRBV6-5; abundance: many; d_gene: .; j_gene: TRBJ1-2; CDR3nt: TGTGCCAGCAGTTATTTCCAAGAACACCAGGGGACGAACTATGGCTACACCTTC; CDR3aa: CASSYFQEHQGTNYGYTF
v_gene: TRBV20-1; abundance: many; d_gene: .; j_gene: TRBJ1-4; CDR3nt: TGCAGTGCTACCCTATTGGACGCTAATGAAAAACTGTTTTTT; CDR3aa: CSATLLDANEKLFF
v_gene: TRBV27; abundance: many; d_gene: .; j_gene: TRBJ1-1; CDR3nt: TGTGCCAGCAGTCCTTTGGTGGATACTGAAGCTTTCTTT; CDR3aa: CASSPLVDTEAFF
v_gene: TRBV24-1; abundance: many; d_gene: .; j_gene: TRBJ2-2; CDR3nt: TGTGCCACTTCCGGGCGCGAGACCGGGGAGCTGTTTTTT; CDR3aa: CATSGRETGELFF
v_gene: TRBV5-1; abundance: many; d_gene: .; j_gene: TRBJ2-7; CDR3nt: TGCGCCAGCAGGACCACCATTCCCGCGGAGCAGTACTTC; CDR3aa: CASRTTIPAEQYF
v_gene: TRBV21-1; abundance: many; d_gene: .; j_gene: TRBJ1-3; CDR3nt: TGTGCCAGCAGCGACGGGACAGCGAGCTCTGGAAACACCATATATTTT; CDR3aa: CASSDGTASSGNTIYF
v_gene: TRBV5-4; abundance: many; d_gene: .; j_gene: TRBJ2-3; CDR3nt: TGTGCCAGCAGCTTGGAGACTGGAGGTACGCAGTATTTT; CDR3aa: CASSLETGGTQYF
v_gene: TRBV5-1; abundance: many; d_gene: TRBD1; j_gene: TRBJ2-1; CDR3nt: TGCGCCAGCAGCTCTACAGGGGAAGAGCAGTTCTTC; CDR3aa: CASSSTGEEQFF
v_gene: TRBV7-9; abundance: many; d_gene: .; j_gene: TRBJ1-1; CDR3nt: TGTGCCAGCAGCTTGAGTCTGGGGACGAACACTGAAGCTTTCTTT; CDR3aa: CASSLSLGTNTEAFF
v_gene: TRBV20-1; abundance: many; d_gene: .; j_gene: TRBJ2-5; CDR3nt: TGCAGTGTGCTATCGGGGTCATGGGAAGAGACCCAGTACTTC; CDR3aa: CSVLSGSWEETQYF
v_gene: TRBV30; abundance: many; d_gene: TRBD1; j_gene: TRBJ1-1; CDR3nt: TGTGCCTGGAGTGTACGGGGGACAGGGGACACTGAAGCTTTCTTT; CDR3aa: CAWSVRGTGDTEAFF
v_gene: TRBV4-2; abundance: many; d_gene: .; j_gene: TRBJ1-1; CDR3nt: TGTGCCAGCAGCCAAGTCCAGGGCTCTACTGAAGCTTTCTTT; CDR3aa: CASSQVQGSTEAFF
v_gene: TRBV5-1; abundance: many; d_gene: TRBD1; j_gene: TRBJ2-5; CDR3nt: TGCGCCAGCAGCCTGGGACAGGGGGGATCCCAAGAGACCCAGTACTTC; CDR3aa: CASSLGQGGSQETQYF
v_gene: TRBV12-3/TRBV12-4; abundance: many; d_gene: TRBD1; j_gene: TRBJ1-2; CDR3nt: TGTGCCAGCAGCAGGACAGGGCACAATGGCTACACCTTC; CDR3aa: CASSRTGHNGYTF
v_gene: TRBV28; abundance: many; d_gene: TRBD1; j_gene: TRBJ1-5; CDR3nt: TGTGCCAGCAGTTCGGGGGACAGGGCTAGGCAGCCCCAGCATTTT; CDR3aa: CASSSGDRARQPQHF
v_gene: TRBV6-2/TRBV6-3; abundance: many; d_gene: .; j_gene: TRBJ2-7; CDR3nt: TGTGCCAGCAGTTACGGGCAGGGACCCGAGCAGTACTTC; CDR3aa: CASSYGQGPEQYF
v_gene: TRBV11-2; abundance: many; d_gene: TRBD1; j_gene: TRBJ1-1; CDR3nt: TGTGCCAGCAGCCCCCGGGACAGGGTGCGGGTTTCTGAAGCTTTCTTT; CDR3aa: CASSPRDRVRVSEAFF
v_gene: TRBV6-6; abundance: many; d_gene: TRBD1; j_gene: TRBJ1-5; CDR3nt: TGTGCCAGCAGCGGACCACGATTCGGACAGGGCAATCAGCCCCAGCATTTT; CDR3aa: CASSGPRFGQGNQPQHF
v_gene: TRBV2; abundance: many; d_gene: .; j_gene: TRBJ2-2; CDR3nt: TGTGCCAGCAGTGAAGAACGGGGGAACACCGGGGAGCTGTTTTTT; CDR3aa: CASSEERGNTGELFF